This TCR beta chain was observed in a study of T cell responses to AZD1222 COVID-19 vaccine. The wider study: Second doses were pooled across both intervals (about 4 or about 12 weeks).

CDR1 MNHEY and CDR2 SVGAGI come from the germline V gene. The J segment lost 3 bases and the V segment lost 6 bases, leaving 6 bases of the junction unmatched. The length of the CDR3 is 15 residues. Assay used: immunoSEQ multiplex PCR; TCRdb lists only in-frame clones, some missing. Found here are 110,000 to 150,000 clones, approximately 90% of them singletons; the top ten hold less than 4.5%. The sequence came from an adult in good health. This chain links TRBV6-5 with TRBJ1-5; 9 bases match TRBD1. The input for sequencing was peripheral blood, taken on day 0 of AZD1222 vaccination. DNA of the CDR3: TGTGCCAGCAGGGACGGGACAGGGAACAATCAGCCCCAGCATTTT. This translates into CASRDGTGNNQPQHF.